One sample yielded the 24 T cell receptor beta chains listed below, sequenced in a study of cytomegalovirus exposure and HLA in healthy donors. The PCR made use of 60 Vbeta and 13 Jbeta primers. Sequencing used immunoSEQ multiplex PCR; TCRdb keeps in-frame clones, though not all of them. The data hold 150,000 or so clones, with roughly 70% observed a single time. Sequencing was done on a sample of PBMCs. Source of these receptors: a young man in good health and CMV-seropositive.

This chain uses TRBV7-9 with TRBJ2-3; D is ambiguous. Between the trimmed V and J ends, which lost 3 bases and 1 base, there was a span of 5 bases. There are 13 residues in the CDR3. CDR1 and CDR2 from the germline V gene are SEHNR and FQNEAQ (reference sequence). The CDR3 protein is CASSFPGTDTQYF. CDR3 in DNA: TGTGCCAGCAGCTTCCCCGGCACAGATACGCAGTATTTT.

This chain connects TRBV6-6 to TRBJ2-7; 14 bases are a match to TRBD2. J was trimmed by 5 bases and V by 6 bases; bases with no gene match: 0. CDR1 is MNHNY and CDR2 is SVGAGI in the germline V gene (reference sequence). The CDR3 is 13 residues long. For the CDR3, the DNA is TGTGCCAGCAGGACTAGCGGGAGGGACGAGCAGTACTTC. Protein product: CASRTSGRDEQYF.

This clone was recorded a few times. The chain couples TRBV2 to TRBJ2-6; D gene unclear. Germline CDR1 and CDR2: SNHLY and FYNNEI. This CDR3 has 14 residues. The ends were cut back, 4 bases at V and 4 bases at J, with 8 bases in the middle. CDR3 amino acids: CASSAQAGANVLTF. The CDR3 DNA reads TGTGCCAGCAGTGCTCAGGCAGGGGCCAACGTCCTGACTTTC.

This clone was detected only a few times. V is TRBV27 and J is TRBJ1-5; D perhaps matches TRBD1 (6 bases). Germline V lookup: CDR1 MNHEY, CDR2 SMNVEV (reference sequence). There are 15 residues in the CDR3. V lost 8 bases and J lost 7, with 21 bases in between. CDR3 protein: CASVAGAEPGQPQHF. The CDR3 coding sequence is TGTGCCAGCGTAGCAGGGGCCGAACCAGGGCAGCCCCAGCATTTT.

The chain combines TRBV5-1 with TRBJ2-2; 7 positions match TRBD1. The CDR3 extends over 14 amino acids. Germline V gene data show CDR1 as SGHRS and CDR2 as YFSETQ. J lost 8 bases, V lost 2 bases, and 6 bases had no gene match. The CDR3 region is CASSFDREIGELFF. The CDR3 nucleotides read TGCGCCAGCAGCTTCGACAGGGAAATTGGGGAGCTGTTTTTT.

The chain carries TRBV6-6 and TRBJ1-5, with D tentatively TRBD1 (5 bases). The V gene's germline CDR1 is MNHNY and CDR2 SVGAGI (reference sequence). The V end was cut by 0 bases, the J end by 7 bases, with 16 bases between. The CDR3 is made up of 16 amino acids. The DNA for the CDR3 is TGTGCCAGCAGTTACTCGGTCCCAGGGATGGGGCAGCCCCAGCATTTT. It codes for CASSYSVPGMGQPQHF.

This clone has just one count. This CDR3 reads CASSLSRAGGGMEQYF. The CDR3, as DNA: TGTGCCAGCAGTTTATCTCGAGCGGGAGGGGGGATGGAGCAGTACTTC. J is TRBJ2-7 and V is TRBV28; 10 bases agree with TRBD2. V trimming: 1 base; J trimming: 7 bases; junction bases outside the gene matches: 10. The CDR3 runs to 16 residues. Per the germline V gene, CDR1 is MDHEN and CDR2 is SYDVKM.

The chain combines TRBV5-4 with TRBJ2-2; D is uncertain. V was shortened by 2 bases and J by 4 bases, with 6 bases between the two germline ends. The CDR3 extends over 13 amino acids. In germline, CDR1 is SGHNT, CDR2 YYREEE (reference sequence). The CDR3: CASSFSSTGELFF. The CDR3 DNA follows: TGTGCCAGCAGCTTTAGCAGCACCGGGGAGCTGTTTTTT.

The gene calls are TRBV5-5 and TRBJ2-5, with D perhaps TRBD1 (6 bases). The length of the CDR3 is 17 residues. Trimming stripped 4 bases from V and 2 bases from J, with 21 bases between. Germline CDR1 reads SGHKS; CDR2 reads YYEKEE (reference sequence). In DNA, the CDR3 is TGTGCCAGCAGCCCATTTGTAGGGACAAAAGAGCAAGAGACCCAGTACTTC. This codes for CASSPFVGTKEQETQYF.

The chain links TRBV29-1 to TRBJ2-5; TRBD2 agrees at 13 bases. V shed 4 bases, J shed 2 bases, and the junction held 1 base outside the gene matches. The CDR3 totals 14 residues. Germline-derived CDR1 and CDR2 are SQVTM and ANQGSEA. In nucleotides, the CDR3 is TGCAGCGTTGGACTAGCGGGAGGACAAGAGACCCAGTACTTC. Its translation: CSVGLAGGQETQYF.

This clone showed up just a few times. The V and J genes are TRBV27 and TRBJ2-7; TRBD1 agrees at 11 bases. Trimming took 4 bases from V and 6 from J; bases not matched to a gene: 2. Germline V lookup: CDR1 MNHEY, CDR2 SMNVEV (reference sequence). CDR3 length equals 13 residues. CDR3 nucleotide sequence: TGTGCCAGCAGTTACGGGACAGGGGGCGAGCAGTACTTC. Protein: CASSYGTGGEQYF.

The genes are TRBV5-1 and TRBJ2-7; D unresolved. Germline assignment: CDR1 SGHRS and CDR2 YFSETQ. V shed 4 bases and J shed 6 bases, with 11 bases lying between them. The CDR3 totals 12 residues. The CDR3 DNA reads TGCGCCAGCAGCCTCCAGAGAGGCGAGCAGTACTTC. Translated, it gives CASSLQRGEQYF. The entire variable domain, with the rest obtained from reference TRBV5-1 and TRBJ2-7, is as follows: KAGVTQTPRYLIKTRGQQVTLSCSPISGHRSVSWYQQTPGQGLQFLFEYFSETQRNKGNFPGRFSGRQFSNSRSEMNVSTLELGDSALYLCASSLQRGEQYFGPGTRLTVT.

The genes are TRBV13 and TRBJ2-2; TRBD2 might be the D (6 bases). V dropped 5 bases and J dropped 5 bases, with 12 bases sitting between them. Germline lookup yields CDR1 PRHDT and CDR2 FYEKMQ (reference sequence). CDR3 length: 14 residues. The CDR3 DNA sequence: TGTGCCAGCAGCGGGAGGATTGGGACCGGGGAGCTGTTTTTT. Translating gives CASSGRIGTGELFF.

This clone was found once. The chain recombines TRBV6-5 with TRBJ2-2, with TRBD1 matching over 8 bases. Germline V lookup: CDR1 MNHEY, CDR2 SVGAGI. The CDR3 is 14 amino acids. In DNA, the CDR3 is TGTGCATCCTCCCTCGGGACAGGCACCGGGGAGCTGTTTTTT. Protein sequence: CASSLGTGTGELFF.

The chain employs TRBV7-9 and TRBJ2-1, with 9 bases aligning to TRBD2. The V and J ends lost 3 bases and 5 bases, in that order; junction bases with no gene match: 8. CDR3 length: 16 amino acids. CDR1 and CDR2 from the germline V gene are SEHNR and FQNEAQ (reference sequence). As DNA, the CDR3 is TGTGCCAGCAGCTTCCTAGCGGGGAGGGACCACAATGAGCAGTTCTTC. It encodes CASSFLAGRDHNEQFF.

The J gene is TRBJ1-5, the V gene TRBV7-8, with D perhaps matching TRBD1 (5 bases). This CDR3 contains 17 residues. V lost 5 bases, J lost 2 bases, and 19 bases lay in between. The germline V gene encodes CDR1 SGHVS and CDR2 FQNEAQ. The CDR3 sequence: CASSAGPPRGGNQPQHF. The CDR3 DNA follows: TGTGCCAGCAGCGCGGGACCCCCTAGAGGTGGCAATCAGCCCCAGCATTTT.

The CDR3 spells CAWRSRDRGYEQYF. CDR3 DNA: TGTGCCTGGAGGAGCCGGGACAGGGGCTACGAGCAGTACTTC. V usage is TRBV30 and J usage is TRBJ2-7; 10 nucleotides align to TRBD1. V trimming: 3 bases; J trimming: 3 bases; junction bases outside the gene matches: 5. CDR1 is GTSNPN, CDR2 SVGIG, per germline (reference sequence). The CDR3 runs to 14 residues.

This chain links TRBV29-1 with TRBJ1-2, with 9 bases lining up with TRBD1. V lost 3 bases to trimming and J lost 3 bases; unmatched junction nucleotides: 5. The CDR3 sequence is 14 residues long. Germline V gene sequence: CDR1 SQVTM, CDR2 ANQGSEA. Here the CDR3 reads CSVEGTGSYYGYTF. Written as DNA, the CDR3 is TGCAGCGTTGAGGGGACAGGGAGTTACTATGGCTACACCTTC.

The chain combines TRBV5-1 with TRBJ1-5; 10 nucleotides line up with TRBD1. The V segment lost 3 bases and the J segment 7 bases; nucleotides outside the gene matches: 4. The CDR3 runs 14 residues. The germline V gene has CDR1 SGHRS and CDR2 YFSETQ. This CDR3 reads CASSSGTGEQPQHF. For the CDR3, the DNA is TGCGCCAGCAGCTCCGGGACAGGGGAACAGCCCCAGCATTTT.

The chain joins TRBV10-3 to TRBJ2-7; possible D gene TRBD1, 5 bases. The V and J ends lost 0 bases and 9 bases respectively, with 12 bases between them. The CDR3 covers 13 residues. Germline V gives CDR1 ENHRY, CDR2 SYGVKD. CDR3 in amino acids: CAISESRFDRQYF. The CDR3 region has the DNA TGTGCCATCAGTGAGTCGAGGTTCGACAGGCAGTACTTC.

The chain recombines TRBV9 with TRBJ2-5, with TRBD2 identical over 7 bases. Losses at the gene ends were 2 bases for V and 4 bases for J; bases not matched to a gene: 11. This CDR3 comprises 16 residues. CDR1 SGDLS and CDR2 YYNGEE come from the germline V gene. The CDR3 coding sequence is TGTGCCAGCAGCGTGATGGGCGGAACGGGAGGAGAGACCCAGTACTTC. Translation: CASSVMGGTGGETQYF. The full variable domain, with the rest looked up from reference TRBV9 and TRBJ2-5, is DSGVTQTPKHLITATGQRVTLRCSPRSGDLSVYWYQQSLDQGLQFLIQYYNGEERAKGNILERFSAQQFPDLHSELNLSSLELGDSALYFCASSVMGGTGGETQYFGPGTRLLVL.

This clone showed up just a few times. The J gene is TRBJ2-7, the V gene TRBV4-1; the D gene is possibly TRBD2 (6 bases). The V gene's germline CDR1 is MGHRA and CDR2 YSYEKL. The V gene lost 3 bases and the J gene lost 5 bases, with 8 bases spanning the gap. The length of the CDR3 is 12 residues. CDR3 residues: CASSQRGNEQYF. In nucleotides, the CDR3 is TGCGCCAGCAGCCAGCGGGGTAACGAGCAGTACTTC.

The chain combines TRBV6-6 with TRBJ2-7; 8 bases fit TRBD1. Trimming at V came to 6 bases and at J to 3 bases, leaving 7 bases not matched to a gene. The CDR3 sequence is 14 residues long. The germline gives CDR1 MNHNY, CDR2 SVGAGI (reference sequence). CDR3 in amino acids: CASRGGQDNYEQYF. In DNA, the CDR3 is TGTGCCAGCAGAGGGGGACAGGACAACTACGAGCAGTACTTC.

The chain recombines TRBV7-3 with TRBJ2-1; TRBD2 is a possible D gene (6 bases). The CDR3 loop spans 13 amino acids. Germline CDR1 and CDR2: SGHTA and FQGTGA. Trimming removed 5 bases from V and 3 bases from J, with 8 bases in between. The CDR3 protein is CASSRSGYNEQFF. Here the CDR3 DNA reads TGTGCCAGCAGCCGTAGCGGCTACAATGAGCAGTTCTTC.